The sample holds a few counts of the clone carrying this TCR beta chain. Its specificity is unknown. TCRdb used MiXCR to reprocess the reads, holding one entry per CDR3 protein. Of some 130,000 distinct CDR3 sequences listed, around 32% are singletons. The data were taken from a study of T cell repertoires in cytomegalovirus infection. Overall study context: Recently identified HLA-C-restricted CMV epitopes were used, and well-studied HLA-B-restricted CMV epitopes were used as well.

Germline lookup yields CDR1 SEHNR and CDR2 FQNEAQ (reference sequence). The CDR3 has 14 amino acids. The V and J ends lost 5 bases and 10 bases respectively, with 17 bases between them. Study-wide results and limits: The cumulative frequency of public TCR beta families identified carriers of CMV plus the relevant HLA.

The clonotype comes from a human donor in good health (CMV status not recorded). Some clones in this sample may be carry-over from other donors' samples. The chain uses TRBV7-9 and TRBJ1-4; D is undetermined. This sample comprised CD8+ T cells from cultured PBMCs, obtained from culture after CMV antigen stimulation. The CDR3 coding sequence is TGTGCCAGCAGCCCCCCCGGATGGGCCCGAAAACTGTTTTTT. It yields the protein CASSPPGWARKLFF.